This T cell receptor beta chain was recovered during a study of T cell responses to AZD1222 COVID-19 vaccine. General study findings and limits: Spike-specific TCR breadth and depth both grew after two AZD1222 doses. In a largely white British group with more females than males, clonal diversity was possibly underestimated.

As for this clone: What it recognizes is unknown.

The repertoire was sequenced with immunoSEQ multiplex PCR; TCRdb's copy has only in-frame clones and lacks some. The sample includes roughly 150,000 clones, around 90% of them seen just once. Deletions cut 1 base from V and 7 bases from J, with 11 bases between. The CDR3 totals 15 residues. Germline loops: CDR1 LGHDT, CDR2 YNNKEL (reference sequence). The material sequenced was peripheral blood, taken 28 days after the second AZD1222 dose. This receptor was taken from an adult who received the AZD1222 COVID-19 vaccine. The chain has TRBV3-1 (or the pseudogene TRBV3-2) and TRBJ1-6; possibly TRBD1 for D (5 bases). CDR3 loop: CASSQVRAGNSPLHF. The CDR3 DNA follows: TGTGCCAGCAGCCAAGTCCGGGCAGGGAATTCACCCCTCCACTTT.